Listed below are T cell receptor beta chains from one sample, sequenced in a study of Graves' ophthalmopathy and Graves' hyperthyroidism. TCRdb redid the calling of the multiplex PCR reads with MiXCR, one entry per CDR3 protein. The sample includes 600,000 to 950,000 distinct CDR3 sequences, roughly 41% of them seen just once. The sequenced sample consisted of peripheral blood. Receptor source: an adult man with Graves' ophthalmopathy. Both conserved end residues are part of each CDR3. The order of the fields is J gene, V gene, D gene, clone size, CDR3 protein, CDR3 DNA. D genes are given only for firm matches. A clone size is listed for some rows: how often the clone was seen (once, few, many), or a class if it is expanded.

TRBJ2-6	TRBV7-9	-	-	CASREEDLKNVLTF	TGTGCCAGCAGGGAAGAGGACCTGAAAAACGTCCTGACTTTC
TRBJ2-7	TRBV9	-	-	CASSVEVGEPYEQYF	TGTGCCAGCAGCGTAGAGGTGGGAGAGCCCTACGAGCAGTACTTC
TRBJ1-4	TRBV5-1	-	few	CASSFLGATNEKLFF	TGCGCCAGCAGCTTCTTGGGGGCAACTAATGAAAAACTGTTTTTT
TRBJ1-2	TRBV7-3	-	many	CASSPDSYYGYTF	TGTGCCAGCAGCCCCGACAGCTACTATGGCTACACCTTC
TRBJ1-1	TRBV29-1	-	many	CSAGHMNTEAFF	TGCAGCGCTGGACATATGAACACTGAAGCTTTCTTT
TRBJ1-1	TRBV2	-	-	CASSARGGKGTEAFF	TGTGCCAGCAGTGCCCGCGGCGGGAAGGGGACTGAAGCTTTCTTT
TRBJ1-1	TRBV7-9	-	many	CASSLVGFDAEAFF	TGTGCCAGCAGCTTAGTTGGGTTTGACGCAGAAGCTTTCTTT
TRBJ2-7	TRBV9	TRBD2	few	CASSVDPGGHEQYF	TGTGCCAGCAGCGTGGACCCGGGAGGTCACGAGCAGTACTTC
TRBJ1-5	TRBV9	-	few	CASSPDGVSSQHF	TGTGCCAGCAGCCCCGACGGGGTGAGTTCCCAGCATTTT
TRBJ2-7	TRBV20-1	TRBD2	-	CSADQAGGSYEQYF	TGCAGTGCCGATCAAGCGGGAGGAAGCTACGAGCAGTACTTC
TRBJ2-7	TRBV20-1	-	-	CSATADSYEQYF	TGCAGTGCTACGGCAGACTCCTACGAGCAGTACTTC
TRBJ2-5	TRBV7-8	TRBD1	-	CASSSDRVQETQYF	TGTGCCAGCAGCTCGGACAGGGTACAAGAGACCCAGTACTTC
TRBJ1-4	TRBV15	-	once	CATSRVRRGDEKLFF	TGTGCCACCAGCAGAGTGAGAAGGGGGGATGAAAAACTGTTTTTT
TRBJ1-2	TRBV29-1	-	many	CSVEVRGVFGYTF	TGCAGCGTTGAGGTGCGAGGCGTGTTTGGCTACACCTTC
TRBJ2-2	TRBV19	-	many	CASRGDIANTGELFF	TGTGCCAGTAGAGGGGACATCGCGAACACCGGGGAGCTGTTTTTT
TRBJ2-5	TRBV7-9	-	many	CASSPSGNQETQYF	TGTGCCAGCAGCCCGTCCGGGAACCAAGAGACCCAGTACTTC
TRBJ2-7	TRBV6-5	-	few	CASSYLQDYEQYF	TGTGCCAGCAGTTACCTCCAGGATTACGAGCAGTACTTC
TRBJ2-5	TRBV9	-	-	CASSVAGDNQETQYF	TGTGCCAGCAGCGTAGCTGGAGACAACCAAGAGACCCAGTACTTC
TRBJ1-1	TRBV20-1	TRBD1	-	CSAATGGAEAFF	TGCAGTGCCGCGACAGGGGGGGCTGAAGCTTTCTTT
TRBJ2-5	TRBV15	-	many	CATSRGETQYF	TGTGCCACCAGCAGAGGGGAGACCCAGTACTTC
TRBJ1-2	TRBV19	-	many	CASSIRSGYTF	TGTGCCAGTAGTATAAGATCCGGCTACACCTTC
TRBJ1-5	TRBV20-1	-	few	CSAREGTGQQPQHF	TGCAGTGCTAGAGAGGGAACAGGGCAACAGCCCCAGCATTTT
TRBJ1-1	TRBV25-1	TRBD1	many	CASSRTGWGGTEAFF	TGTGCCAGCAGCCGGACAGGCTGGGGTGGGACTGAAGCTTTCTTT
TRBJ1-2	TRBV10-3	TRBD1	many	CAIRGQGNYGYTF	TGTGCCATCAGGGGACAGGGAAACTATGGCTACACCTTC
TRBJ1-4	TRBV2	TRBD1	many	CASSRGTATNEKLFF	TGTGCCAGCAGTCGCGGGACAGCAACTAATGAAAAACTGTTTTTT
TRBJ1-2	TRBV5-5	TRBD1	few	CASSFHLGTGNGYTF	TGTGCCAGCAGCTTTCATTTGGGGACAGGGAACGGCTACACCTTC
TRBJ2-7	TRBV2	TRBD1	few	CASSHRGLSSYEQYF	TGTGCCAGCAGCCACAGGGGGCTCAGCTCCTACGAGCAGTACTTC